Each of the 11 T cell receptor beta chains below was sequenced from the same sample in a study of T cells after yellow fever vaccination. MiXCR, applied by TCRdb to the 5' RACE reads, yields one record per CDR3 protein. The table lists around 590,000 distinct CDR3 sequences, over 9% of them singletons. The starting material was PBMCs, obtained on the day of the yellow fever booster vaccination. Receptors were obtained from a man aged 25 to 40 who received the YFV17D yellow fever vaccine.

The chain couples TRBV5-1 to TRBJ2-3, with 7 bases aligning to TRBD2. The trim removed 6 bases at V and 0 bases at J, leaving 7 bases unmatched. The CDR3 spans 15 residues. Germline loops: CDR1 SGHRS, CDR2 YFSETQ. DNA for the CDR3: TGCGCCAGCAACGGACTAGTGGCTAGCACAGATACGCAGTATTTT. As protein: CASNGLVASTDTQYF.

This chain uses TRBV12-3 or TRBV12-4 with TRBJ2-5, with 11 bases aligning to TRBD1. The CDR3 loop spans 15 amino acids. After removal of 5 bases from V and 4 bases from J, the junction contained 6 bases not matched to a gene. CDR3 coding DNA: TGTGCCAGCAGTCAAGGGGACAGGGGGGGAGAGACCCAGTACTTC. Its translation is CASSQGDRGGETQYF.

This clonotype was recorded a few times. J is TRBJ2-7 and V is TRBV12-3 or TRBV12-4, with D unresolved. The V and J ends lost 0 bases and 9 bases respectively, with 15 bases between them. The CDR3 runs 14 residues. DNA for the CDR3: TGTGCCAGCAGTTTAGCGGGTGGCTCTCGCGTGCAGTACTTC. Its protein product is CASSLAGGSRVQYF.

In this sample, this clonotype turned up a few times. The J gene is TRBJ2-5, the V gene TRBV6-1, with 11 nucleotides matching TRBD2. The junction had 4 bases not matched to a gene; V was cut back by 6 bases and J by 1 base. This CDR3 spans 15 amino acids. Germline V gives CDR1 MNHNS, CDR2 SASEGT. In DNA form, the CDR3 reads TGTGCCAGCAGCCGGACTAGCGGGTTCCAAGAGACCCAGTACTTC. Amino acid sequence: CASSRTSGFQETQYF.

Only a few counts were recorded for this clonotype. This sequence joins TRBV7-6 and TRBJ1-4; no clear D gene. Germline V lookup: CDR1 SGHVS, CDR2 FNYEAQ. The CDR3 runs 14 residues. V lost 6 bases and J 8 bases, leaving 16 bases between the germline ends. The CDR3: CASSPHGGGEKLFF. The DNA for the CDR3 is TGTGCCAGCAGTCCCCACGGAGGAGGGGAAAAACTGTTTTTT. Full variable domain (rest looked up from reference TRBV7-6 and TRBJ1-4): GAGVSQSPRYKVTKRGQDVALRCDPISGHVSLYWYRQALGQGPEFLTYFNYEAQQDKSGLPNDRFSAERPEGSISTLTIQRTEQRDSAMYRCASSPHGGGEKLFFGSGTQLSVL.

The V and J genes are TRBV20-1 and TRBJ2-1; 14 bases fit TRBD2. Germline V gives CDR1 DFQATT, CDR2 SNEGSKA (reference sequence). The CDR3 consists of 16 residues. V dropped 0 bases and J dropped 6; count of bases not matched to a gene: 4. CDR3 loop: CSARDGTSGSPNEQFF. CDR3 in DNA: TGCAGTGCTAGAGACGGGACTAGCGGGAGCCCCAATGAGCAGTTCTTC.

This chain joins TRBV24-1 and TRBJ2-2, with D unresolved. Trimming removed 4 bases at V and 4 bases at J, with 12 bases between. The CDR3 spans 15 residues. Germline V gives CDR1 KGHDR, CDR2 SFDVKD. This chain's CDR3 is CATSDPYPSTGELFF. The DNA of the CDR3 is TGTGCCACCAGTGACCCTTACCCCAGCACCGGGGAGCTGTTTTTT.

This clonotype was counted a few times. The chain has TRBV5-1 and TRBJ1-1; D remains unclear. V shed 7 bases and J shed 4 bases, with 11 bases lying between them. Germline CDR1 SGHRS, CDR2 YFSETQ. The CDR3 spans 12 residues. CDR3 in amino acids: CASGSSGTEAFF. Written as DNA, the CDR3 is TGCGCCAGCGGGAGTTCCGGCACTGAAGCTTTCTTT. The variable domain in full, with the rest retrieved from reference TRBV5-1 and TRBJ1-1, is KAGVTQTPRYLIKTRGQQVTLSCSPISGHRSVSWYQQTPGQGLQFLFEYFSETQRNKGNFPGRFSGRQFSNSRSEMNVSTLELGDSALYLCASGSSGTEAFFGQGTRLTVV.

In regard to this clonotype: Germline and junction disagree at one end, which may indicate a read error. The rearrangement links TRBV20-1 to TRBJ1-2; D is perhaps TRBD1 (5 bases). The CDR3 is 15 residues long. The V gene's germline CDR1 is DFQATT and CDR2 SNEGSKA (reference sequence). CDR3 DNA sequence: TGCAGTGCCAGAGGGGCCACCGCCTTATCCTATGGCTACACCTTC. Encoded protein: CSARGATALSYGYTF.

At least ten counts were recorded for this clonotype. J is TRBJ2-1 and V is TRBV5-1; a possible D gene is TRBD2 (5 bases). Trimming left V 2 bases short and J 9 bases short, with 6 bases between. Germline CDR1 is SGHRS and CDR2 is YFSETQ. CDR3 length: 11 residues. Here the CDR3 DNA reads TGCGCCAGCAGCTTCGAGGGTGAGCAGTTCTTC. It yields the protein CASSFEGEQFF.

The chain recombines TRBV25-1 with TRBJ2-7; tentatively, D is TRBD1 (5 bases). V lost 2 bases and J 0 bases, leaving 11 bases between the germline ends. Germline CDR1 reads MGHDK; CDR2 reads SYGVNS. The CDR3 has 15 residues. The CDR3 reads CASSEAQGLSYEQYF. The CDR3 DNA sequence: TGTGCCAGCAGTGAAGCCCAGGGCCTCTCCTACGAGCAGTACTTC.